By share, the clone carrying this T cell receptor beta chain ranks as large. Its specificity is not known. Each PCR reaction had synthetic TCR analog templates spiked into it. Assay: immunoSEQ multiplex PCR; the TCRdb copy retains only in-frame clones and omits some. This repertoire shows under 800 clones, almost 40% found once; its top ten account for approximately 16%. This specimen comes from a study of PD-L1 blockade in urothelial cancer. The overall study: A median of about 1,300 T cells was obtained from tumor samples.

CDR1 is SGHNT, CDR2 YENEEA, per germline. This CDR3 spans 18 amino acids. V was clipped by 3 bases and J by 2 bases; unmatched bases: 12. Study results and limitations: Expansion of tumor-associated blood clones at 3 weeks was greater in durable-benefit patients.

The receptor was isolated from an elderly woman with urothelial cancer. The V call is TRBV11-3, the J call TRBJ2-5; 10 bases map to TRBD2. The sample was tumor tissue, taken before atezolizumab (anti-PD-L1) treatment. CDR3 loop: CASSLLAGELLRQETQYF. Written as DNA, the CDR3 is TGTGCCAGCAGCTTGCTAGCGGGAGAGCTATTACGACAAGAGACCCAGTACTTC. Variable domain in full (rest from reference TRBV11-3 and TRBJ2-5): EAGVVQSPRYKIIEKKQPVAFWCNPISGHNTLYWYLQNLGQGPELLIRYENEEAVDDSQLPKDRFSAERLKGVDSTLKIQPAELGDSAVYLCASSLLAGELLRQETQYFGPGTRLLVL.